This T cell receptor (beta chain) was documented in a study of shared clonotypes between healthy human individuals. About this clone itself: Its antigen is currently unknown.

200 to 250 ng DNA, tens of thousands of T cell genomes, went into each sorted-subset replicate PCR. Generated by immunoSEQ multiplex PCR, the TCRdb table keeps only in-frame clones and is missing some. Among over a million clones listed, under 80% were seen once. Study findings and constraints: Memory subsets had estimated richness that was generally smaller than that of naive subsets.

V lost 4 bases and J lost 6; bases outside the gene matches: 10. The V gene's germline CDR1 is SGHVS and CDR2 FNYEAQ. The CDR3 sequence is 17 residues long. V is TRBV7-6 and J is TRBJ2-3; 13 nucleotides align to TRBD2. The receptor's source is a man between 18 and 29 years old in good health. Material for sequencing was memory CD4+ T cells sorted from blood. Indicated subset: CD45RA-negative fraction. The chain's CDR3 is CASSYGTSGILGDTQYF. The CDR3 DNA reads as TGTGCCAGCAGCTACGGGACTAGCGGGATTCTTGGGGATACGCAGTATTTT.